The 18 T cell receptor beta chains below come from one sample, sequenced in a study of T cell clonality in common variable immunodeficiency. Sequencing was performed with immunoSEQ multiplex PCR; in TCRdb, only in-frame clones are kept and a portion is missing. The sample has about 64,000 clones, none seen only once. The sequenced sample was peripheral blood mononuclear cells. These receptors originate from a person aged 18 to 69 in good health.

This clone was counted a few times. The read terminates 3 residues before the CDR3 end, so the remaining end is supplied by the germline J gene. The chain employs TRBV19 and TRBJ1-5; 9 bases are shared with TRBD1. The V segment lost 5 bases and the J segment 7 bases; nucleotides outside the gene matches: 6. Per the germline V gene, CDR1 is LNHDA and CDR2 is SQIVND (reference sequence). The CDR3 spans 14 residues. The sequenced CDR3 bases are TGTGCCAGTAGTCCCGGGACAGGGTTCCAGCCC. Its protein product is CASSPGTGFQP. The full CDR3 protein is CASSPGTGFQPQHF.

This clone was counted ten times or more. The read ends 3 residues shy of where the CDR3 ends; the end is completed using the germline J gene. The chain couples TRBV5-1 to TRBJ2-4; 11 bases are a match to TRBD1. The CDR3 is 14 amino acids. The V segment lost 2 bases and the J segment 7 bases; nucleotides outside the gene matches: 2. Germline lookup yields CDR1 SGHRS and CDR2 YFSETQ. CDR3 bases read: TGCGCCAGCAGCTTAGGGGACAGGGGGAACATT. It yields the protein CASSLGDRGNI. The full CDR3 protein reads CASSLGDRGNIQYF.

At least ten counts were recorded for this clone. The read falls 3 residues short of the CDR3 end, and the missing part is taken from the germline J gene. The chain uses TRBV19 and TRBJ2-3, with TRBD2 matching over 11 bases. Per the germline V gene, CDR1 is LNHDA and CDR2 is SQIVND (reference sequence). Losses at the gene ends were 5 bases for V and 0 bases for J; bases not matched to a gene: 19. The length of the CDR3 is 21 residues. CDR3 sequence: CASSSSVIAGGILTSTDTQYF. The part of the CDR3 DNA that was read is TGTGCCAGTAGTTCATCCGTGATAGCGGGAGGGATACTGACTAGCACAGATACG.

In this sample, this clone turned up many times. The read comes to an end 3 residues before the CDR3 does, leaving the germline J gene to fill in the end. V gene TRBV5-1 combines with J gene TRBJ2-7; TRBD1 matches 9 bases. Trimming took 4 bases from V and 3 from J; bases not matched to a gene: 8. The CDR3 is 15 amino acids. Germline V lookup: CDR1 SGHRS, CDR2 YFSETQ. The CDR3 bases that were read are TGCGCCAGCAGCCCCGGGACAGGGATCTACTACGAG. Translated, it gives CASSPGTGIYYE. The complete CDR3 sequence is CASSPGTGIYYEQYF. Looking up the rest from reference TRBV5-1 and TRBJ2-7 gives the full variable domain: KAGVTQTPRYLIKTRGQQVTLSCSPISGHRSVSWYQQTPGQGLQFLFEYFSETQRNKGNFPGRFSGRQFSNSRSEMNVSTLELGDSALYLCASSPGTGIYYEQYFGPGTRLTVT.

This clone was recorded many times. The CDR3 extends 3 residues past the end of the read, so its final part is completed from the germline J gene. The V gene is TRBV20-1, the J gene TRBJ1-1; possible D gene TRBD1, 5 bases. CDR3 length equals 12 residues. Germline CDR1 and CDR2: DFQATT and SNEGSKA (reference sequence). Trimming removed 5 bases at V and 2 bases at J, with 9 bases between. CDR3 amino acids: CSAGGINTEAFF. Incomplete CDR3 DNA: TGCAGTGCTGGGGGGATCAACACTGAA.

This clone was counted at least ten times. The CDR3 is cut off 3 residues early in the read; its end comes from the germline J gene. The genes are TRBV20-1 and TRBJ1-5; D may be TRBD1 (5 bases). The CDR3 runs to 14 residues. Trimming took off 5 bases at V and 1 base at J, with 12 bases between the two ends. The germline CDR1 and CDR2 sequences are DFQATT and SNEGSKA (reference sequence). The CDR3 sequence is CSAETGESNQPQHF. Partial CDR3 DNA: TGCAGTGCTGAGACGGGGGAGAGCAATCAGCCC.

This clone was seen at least ten times. The missing CDR3 end, 3 residues past where the read stops, is filled in from the germline J gene. J is TRBJ2-1 and V is TRBV5-4; D gene ambiguous. The germline gives CDR1 SGHNT, CDR2 YYREEE (reference sequence). The V and J ends lost 1 base and 8 bases respectively, with 13 bases between them. CDR3 size: 14 residues. This CDR3 is CASSLQSDIHEQFF. The sequenced part of the CDR3 DNA is TGTGCCAGCAGCTTGCAAAGTGACATCCATGAG.

This clone appeared many times. The read is 3 residues too short to cover the CDR3 end, so that end is filled in from the germline J gene. The J gene is TRBJ2-7, the V gene TRBV19; tentatively, D is TRBD2 (5 bases). Per the germline V gene, CDR1 is LNHDA and CDR2 is SQIVND (reference sequence). V was trimmed by 3 bases and J by 1 base, leaving 13 bases between them. The CDR3 consists of 15 residues. The CDR3 is CASSIGIAPSYEQYF. The sequenced part of the CDR3 DNA is TGTGCCAGTAGTATTGGGATAGCGCCTTCCTACGAG.

This clone came up many times. Incomplete CDR3 DNA: TGTGCCAGCAGCCCGATGGGGACAGGTGAGGGTGATGAAAAA. Its translation: CASSPMGTGEGDEK. The entire CDR3 protein is CASSPMGTGEGDEKLFF. This chain uses TRBV4-2 with TRBJ1-4, with TRBD1 identical over 8 bases. The missing CDR3 end, 3 residues past where the read stops, is filled in from the germline J gene. CDR1 LGHNA and CDR2 YNFKEQ come from the germline V gene. V was pared by 4 bases and J by 6 bases, with 13 bases of the junction left unmatched. The CDR3 contains 17 residues.

This clone was observed at least ten times. The DNA ends 3 residues before the CDR3 does, and the rest of the CDR3 is filled in from the germline J gene. The genes are TRBV5-6 and TRBJ1-3, with 8 bases matching TRBD1. Germline V gives CDR1 SGHDT, CDR2 YYEEEE. The CDR3 totals 14 residues. Trimming at V came to 4 bases and at J to 2 bases, leaving 2 bases not matched to a gene. CDR3 bases read: TGTGCCAGCAGCGAGACAGGGGCTGGAAACACC. This sequence encodes CASSETGAGNT. The complete CDR3 sequence is CASSETGAGNTIYF. Based on the CDR3 plus reference TRBV5-6 and TRBJ1-3, the full variable domain is DAGVTQSPTHLIKTRGQQVTLRCSPKSGHDTVSWYQQALGQGPQFIFQYYEEEERQRGNFPDRFSGHQFPNYSSELNVNALLLGDSALYLCASSETGAGNTIYFGEGSWLTVV.

There are many counts of this clone. The missing CDR3 end, 3 residues past where the read stops, is filled in from the germline J gene. V usage is TRBV7-6 and J usage is TRBJ2-2, with 9 bases lining up with TRBD2. Germline V gives CDR1 SGHVS, CDR2 FNYEAQ. J gave up 4 bases and V 1 base, and 4 bases lay outside the gene matches. The CDR3 covers 16 residues. The CDR3 protein is CASSLGTSATTGELFF. The covered CDR3 bases are TGTGCCAGCAGCTTAGGGACTAGCGCCACCACCGGGGAG.

A note on this clone: The read gets to within 3 residues of the CDR3 end, and the germline J gene fills in the rest. The rearrangement joins TRBV18 to TRBJ2-3; tentative D call: TRBD2 (7 bases). The CDR3 is made up of 15 amino acids. Trimming removed 6 bases from V and 2 bases from J, with 15 bases in between. CDR1 KGHSH and CDR2 LQKENI come from the germline V gene. The chain's CDR3 is CASSPSRGATDTQYF. Incomplete CDR3 DNA: TGTGCCAGCTCCCCGTCCCGGGGGGCCACAGATACG.

In this sample, this clone turned up many times. The read halts 3 residues ahead of the CDR3 end, with the missing end drawn from the germline J gene. This chain joins TRBV5-4 and TRBJ2-3; D may be TRBD1 (5 bases). In germline, CDR1 is SGHNT, CDR2 YYREEE (reference sequence). V lost 4 bases to trimming and J lost 6 bases, with 12 bases between them. The length of the CDR3 is 13 residues. CDR3 DNA, as far as it was read: TGTGCCAGCAGCGTGTCAGGGTGGGATACG. Its protein is CASSVSGWDT. The full CDR3 is CASSVSGWDTQYF.

This clone was observed at least ten times. The read halts 3 residues ahead of the CDR3 end, with the missing end drawn from the germline J gene. The J gene is TRBJ1-5, the V gene TRBV5-1; 7 nucleotides align to TRBD1. This CDR3 has 15 amino acids. Germline lookup yields CDR1 SGHRS and CDR2 YFSETQ. Trimming cost V 0 bases and J 6 bases; bases outside gene matches: 6. Partial CDR3 DNA: TGCGCCAGCAGCTTGGCGGGACAGTTCGGTCAGCCC. Translated: CASSLAGQFGQP. The entire CDR3 protein reads CASSLAGQFGQPQHF.

This clone has at least ten counts. The read ends 3 residues shy of where the CDR3 ends; the end is completed using the germline J gene. The chain links TRBV20-1 to TRBJ2-1; 12 bases fit TRBD2. CDR3 length: 16 residues. V dropped 1 base and J dropped 4; count of bases not matched to a gene: 5. The germline V gene encodes CDR1 DFQATT and CDR2 SNEGSKA (reference sequence). The CDR3 sequence: CSARVATSGSYNEQFF. The CDR3 DNA, read in part, is TGCAGTGCTAGAGTCGCGACTAGCGGGAGTTACAATGAG.

This clone was recorded many times. The read ends 3 residues early relative to the CDR3; the germline J gene fills the gap. This same CDR3 is encoded by further DNA sequences in the sample. The V gene is TRBV20-1, the J gene TRBJ1-6, with 7 bases that match TRBD1. V shed 6 bases, J shed 8 bases, and the junction held 10 bases outside the gene matches. The CDR3 length is 14 residues. The germline gives CDR1 DFQATT, CDR2 SNEGSKA (reference sequence). The covered CDR3 bases are TGCAGTGCAGTCGACAGGGCGCCATATTCACCC. Translated, it gives CSAVDRAPYSP. The CDR3 in its entirety is CSAVDRAPYSPLHF.

At least ten counts were recorded for this clone. The sequence runs out 3 residues before the end of the CDR3; the remainder is reconstructed from the germline J gene. V gene TRBV5-6 combines with J gene TRBJ2-1; D is unclear. This CDR3 has 12 amino acids. Germline V gene data show CDR1 as SGHDT and CDR2 as YYEEEE. V was cut by 1 base and J by 6 bases, with 5 bases left in between. The CDR3 region is CASSLFSNEQFF. The covered CDR3 bases are TGTGCCAGCAGCTTGTTTAGCAATGAG.

This clone has ten or more counts. The CDR3 goes on 3 residues after the read ends, and that part is filled in from the germline J gene. The rearrangement joins TRBV20-1 to TRBJ1-3, with D unresolved. V gave up 0 bases and J gave up 5 bases, with 11 bases separating them. The germline V gene has CDR1 DFQATT and CDR2 SNEGSKA (reference sequence). The CDR3 length is 14 residues. CDR3 sequence: CSARDRGIRNTIYF. The CDR3 DNA, read in part, is TGCAGTGCTAGAGATCGGGGTATAAGAAACACC.